The 26 T cell receptor beta chains below come from one sample, sequenced in a study of OX40 agonist ivuxolimab in advanced cancers. Only in-frame clones appear in the TCRdb table, and some are missing; sequencing was by immunoSEQ multiplex PCR. The sample holds about 50,000 clones, about 88% seen once. Specimen: CD4+ or CD8+ T cells sorted from blood, collected in a trial of the OX40 agonist ivuxolimab. The source is an adult with an advanced solid tumor such as melanoma, head and neck, liver or kidney cancer.

This clone turned up a few times. The V call is TRBV7-2, the J call TRBJ1-5; tentatively, D is TRBD1 (5 bases). CDR3 length equals 17 residues. Looked up from germline, CDR1 is SGHTA and CDR2 is FQGNSA. V was pared by 1 base and J by 4 bases, with 17 bases between. DNA of the CDR3: TGTGCCAGCAGCTTAGTTCTCGGATATCGGGGGAATCAGCCCCAGCATTTT. As protein: CASSLVLGYRGNQPQHF. The full variable domain, with the rest looked up from reference TRBV7-2 and TRBJ1-5, is GAGVSQSPSNKVTEKGKDVELRCDPISGHTALYWYRQSLGQGLEFLIYFQGNSAPDKSGLPSDRFSAERTGGSVSTLTIQRTQQEDSAVYLCASSLVLGYRGNQPQHFGDGTRLSIL.

The gene calls are TRBV4-3 and TRBJ1-2, with TRBD1 as a possible D gene (6 bases). The V end was cut by 1 base, the J end by 1 base, with 7 bases between. In germline, CDR1 is LGHNA, CDR2 YSLEER. This CDR3 region has 14 residues. For the CDR3, the DNA is TGCGCCAGCAGCCAAGGGGGGCATAACTATGGCTACACCTTC. It translates to CASSQGGHNYGYTF.

The rearrangement joins TRBV6-5 to TRBJ1-2; D is unclear. Germline V gene lookup returns CDR1 MNHEY and CDR2 SVGAGI. This CDR3 is built from 13 residues. The ends were cut back, 4 bases at V and 2 bases at J, with 8 bases in the middle. The CDR3 DNA sequence: TGTGCCAGCAGTTTCGGACGGAACTATGGCTACACCTTC. Protein sequence: CASSFGRNYGYTF.

The V gene is TRBV10-3, the J gene TRBJ2-7; D unresolved. Trimming stripped 2 bases from V and 2 bases from J, with 4 bases between. The CDR3 loop spans 12 amino acids. Germline V gene lookup returns CDR1 ENHRY and CDR2 SYGVKD. The CDR3 bases are TGTGCCATCAGTGAGGGCCCCTACGAGCAGTACTTC. It translates to CAISEGPYEQYF.

CDR3 protein: CASSKDRGDGTGELFF. The CDR3 nucleotides read TGCGCCAGCAGCAAGGACAGGGGGGATGGAACCGGGGAGCTGTTTTTT. The chain links TRBV5-1 to TRBJ2-2, with 10 positions matching TRBD1. The J segment lost 5 bases and the V segment lost 4 bases, leaving 8 bases of the junction unmatched. There are 16 residues in the CDR3. Per germline, CDR1 SGHRS and CDR2 YFSETQ.

Only a few counts were recorded for this clone. This chain links TRBV7-8 with TRBJ2-1; 14 bases are shared with TRBD2. CDR1 and CDR2 from the germline V gene are SGHVS and FQNEAQ. Trimming took 3 bases from V and 14 from J; bases not matched to a gene: 15. This CDR3 region has 17 residues. The CDR3 here is CASSFQSGLAGAGKEFF. CDR3 DNA sequence: TGTGCCAGCAGCTTCCAATCGGGACTAGCGGGAGCGGGGAAGGAGTTCTTC.

This clone appeared once. The V gene is TRBV2, the J gene TRBJ2-7; D not resolved. Trimming removed 5 bases at V and 0 bases at J, with 17 bases between. The CDR3 extends over 16 amino acids. Germline V lookup: CDR1 SNHLY, CDR2 FYNNEI. CDR3 DNA: TGTGCCAGCAGTCCCGGGTCCTACAACCCCTCCTACGAGCAGTACTTC. Its translation: CASSPGSYNPSYEQYF.

CDR3 coding DNA: TGTGCCAGTAGTATCGGGGACTCGCGCTACAATGAGCAGTTCTTC. It translates to CASSIGDSRYNEQFF. The chain uses TRBV19 and TRBJ2-1, with D maybe TRBD2 (6 bases). V lost 3 bases, J lost 3 bases, and 12 bases lay in between. The germline V gene has CDR1 LNHDA and CDR2 SQIVND (reference sequence). CDR3 size: 15 residues.

The chain couples TRBV7-2 to TRBJ1-4; D unresolved. V shed 1 base and J shed 7 bases, with 10 bases lying between them. From germline, CDR1 is SGHTA and CDR2 FQGNSA. This CDR3 region has 14 residues. This CDR3 is CASSLVAHGEKLFF. The DNA of the CDR3 is TGTGCCAGCAGCTTAGTTGCGCATGGTGAAAAACTGTTTTTT. Together with reference TRBV7-2 and TRBJ1-4, the CDR3 gives the full variable domain: GAGVSQSPSNKVTEKGKDVELRCDPISGHTALYWYRQSLGQGLEFLIYFQGNSAPDKSGLPSDRFSAERTGGSVSTLTIQRTQQEDSAVYLCASSLVAHGEKLFFGSGTQLSVL.

The CDR3 DNA is TGTGCCAGCAGCTCTCAGGGGGCGGCAGGATCACCCCTCCACTTT. Its translation is CASSSQGAAGSPLHF. The V and J genes are TRBV7-2 and TRBJ1-6; 8 nucleotides align to TRBD1. The CDR3 length is 15 residues. Germline CDR1 reads SGHTA; CDR2 reads FQGNSA. Losses at the gene ends were 4 bases for V and 10 bases for J; bases not matched to a gene: 9. The variable domain in full, completed from reference TRBV7-2 and TRBJ1-6, reads GAGVSQSPSNKVTEKGKDVELRCDPISGHTALYWYRQSLGQGLEFLIYFQGNSAPDKSGLPSDRFSAERTGGSVSTLTIQRTQQEDSAVYLCASSSQGAAGSPLHFGNGTRLTVT.

This chain joins TRBV7-9 and TRBJ2-3; a weak D match, TRBD2 (6 bases). V was clipped by 6 bases and J by 2 bases, with 9 bases between them. The CDR3 runs 13 residues. CDR1 and CDR2 (germline): SEHNR, FQNEAQ (reference sequence). CDR3 in amino acids: CASRRGLTDTQYF. DNA of the CDR3: TGTGCCAGCAGGCGGGGACTCACAGATACGCAGTATTTT.

The chain is built from TRBV5-1 and TRBJ1-6, with TRBD1 matching over 9 bases. The CDR3 length is 16 residues. V was pared by 4 bases and J by 3 bases, with 5 bases of the junction left unmatched. The germline V gene encodes CDR1 SGHRS and CDR2 YFSETQ. The CDR3 DNA reads as TGCGCCAGCAGCCCCGGACAGGGGCTCTATAATTCACCCCTCCACTTT. This sequence encodes CASSPGQGLYNSPLHF.

This sequence joins TRBV6-5 and TRBJ1-2; TRBD1 might be the D (6 bases). CDR3 length: 12 amino acids. From germline, CDR1 is MNHEY and CDR2 SVGAGI. Between the trimmed V and J ends, which lost 5 bases and 8 bases, there was a span of 12 bases. CDR3 bases: TGTGCCAGCAGTCCAGATAGGGGGGGCTACACCTTC. Translation gives CASSPDRGGYTF.

The chain employs TRBV27 and TRBJ1-1; weak D call: TRBD1 (6 bases). The CDR3 runs to 17 residues. Trimming took 4 bases from V and 1 from J, leaving 19 bases between them. Germline V gene data show CDR1 as MNHEY and CDR2 as SMNVEV (reference sequence). The CDR3 reads CASSSRTAGKKNTEAFF. CDR3 coding DNA: TGTGCCAGCAGTTCACGGACAGCCGGAAAGAAGAACACTGAAGCTTTCTTT.

V is TRBV4-1 and J is TRBJ1-4; 9 nucleotides match TRBD1. Losses at the gene ends were 5 bases for V and 6 bases for J; bases not matched to a gene: 13. Germline V gene data show CDR1 as MGHRA and CDR2 as YSYEKL. CDR3 length: 17 amino acids. The CDR3 spells CASSKRQGGRVDEKLFF. CDR3 sequence (DNA): TGCGCCAGCAGCAAACGACAGGGGGGTCGAGTTGATGAAAAACTGTTTTTT.

The genes are TRBV6-1 and TRBJ2-1; the D is unclear. The germline V gene has CDR1 MNHNS and CDR2 SASEGT. The CDR3 totals 13 residues. The V gene lost 1 base and the J gene lost 7 bases, with 8 bases spanning the gap. CDR3 residues: CASSEGLQNEQFF. As DNA, the CDR3 is TGTGCCAGCAGTGAAGGTTTGCAGAATGAGCAGTTCTTC.

The genes are TRBV12-5 and TRBJ1-5, with 10 bases lining up with TRBD1. This CDR3 is 17 amino acids long. Trimming at V came to 7 bases and at J to 5 bases, leaving 14 bases not matched to a gene. Germline CDR1 is LGHNT and CDR2 is FRNRAP. The CDR3 region is CASVSGQGDGIYQPQHF. Written as DNA, the CDR3 is TGTGCTAGTGTTTCCGGACAGGGGGACGGAATTTATCAGCCCCAGCATTTT.

The chain has TRBV7-9 and TRBJ1-6; D is possibly TRBD1 (5 bases). The CDR3 has 14 amino acids. Trimming took 5 bases from V and 7 from J, leaving 12 bases between them. Germline V gene data show CDR1 as SEHNR and CDR2 as FQNEAQ (reference sequence). This chain's CDR3 is CASSPRDGNSPLHF. The CDR3 DNA is TGTGCCAGCAGCCCACGGGACGGAAATTCACCCCTCCACTTT.

This clone was found once. J is TRBJ1-4 and V is TRBV4-1; possible D gene TRBD1, 6 bases. The CDR3 sequence is 13 residues long. Trimming removed 7 bases from V and 2 bases from J, with 8 bases in between. CDR1 MGHRA and CDR2 YSYEKL come from the germline V gene. CDR3 nucleotides: TGCGCCAGCAATGACAGGACTAATGAAAAACTGTTTTTT. Translating it yields CASNDRTNEKLFF.

The chain recombines TRBV7-7 with TRBJ1-4, with 9 bases identical to TRBD1. J lost 3 bases, V lost 5 bases, and 4 bases had no gene match. CDR3 length: 15 residues. Germline V gene lookup returns CDR1 SSHAT and CDR2 FNYEAQ (reference sequence). The CDR3 here is CASSPGTGSNEKLFF. For the CDR3, the DNA is TGTGCCAGCAGCCCCGGGACAGGGTCTAATGAAAAACTGTTTTTT.

This clone was found a few times. The rearrangement links TRBV19 to TRBJ1-4, with D tentatively TRBD1 (6 bases). Per the germline V gene, CDR1 is LNHDA and CDR2 is SQIVND (reference sequence). The CDR3 is made up of 15 amino acids. The V and J ends lost 9 bases and 7 bases respectively, with 21 bases between them. CDR3 amino acids: CASKAEGGLAEKLFF. CDR3 in DNA: TGTGCCAGCAAGGCCGAGGGGGGCCTGGCTGAAAAACTGTTTTTT. Drawing the rest from reference TRBV19 and TRBJ1-4, the complete variable domain is DGGITQSPKYLFRKEGQNVTLSCEQNLNHDAMYWYRQDPGQGLRLIYYSQIVNDFQKGDIAEGYSVSREKKESFPLTVTSAQKNPTAFYLCASKAEGGLAEKLFFGSGTQLSVL.

The rearrangement joins TRBV15 to TRBJ1-2; 10 bases align to TRBD1. The CDR3 runs to 15 residues. V was pared by 1 base and J by 4 bases, with 3 bases of the junction left unmatched. Germline CDR1 is LNHNV and CDR2 is YYDKDF (reference sequence). This chain's CDR3 is CATSRARDRGYGYTF. The CDR3 nucleotides read TGTGCCACCAGCAGAGCCCGGGACAGGGGCTATGGCTACACCTTC.

The chain combines TRBV19 with TRBJ2-2; TRBD2 aligns across 7 bases. Trimming at V came to 4 bases and at J to 0 bases, leaving 11 bases not matched to a gene. The CDR3 runs to 18 residues. Germline CDR1 and CDR2: LNHDA and SQIVND (reference sequence). The CDR3 sequence: CASSRRRGYQTNTGELFF. CDR3 DNA sequence: TGTGCCAGTAGTAGACGGCGGGGGTATCAAACGAACACCGGGGAGCTGTTTTTT.

CDR3 DNA: TGCGCCAGCAGCTTGGACCAGGACCCGAGGGATACGCAGTATTTT. This sequence encodes CASSLDQDPRDTQYF. The genes are TRBV5-1 and TRBJ2-3, with D uncertain. In germline, CDR1 is SGHRS, CDR2 YFSETQ. V lost 0 bases and J lost 6, with 14 bases in between. This CDR3 contains 15 residues.

The chain is built from TRBV5-5 and TRBJ1-3; TRBD1 is a possible D gene (5 bases). CDR1 SGHKS and CDR2 YYEKEE come from the germline V gene (reference sequence). V lost 2 bases, J lost 4 bases, and 16 bases lay in between. This CDR3 spans 16 amino acids. The CDR3 sequence: CASSFGWGLEGNTIYF. The CDR3 region has the DNA TGTGCCAGCAGCTTTGGATGGGGCTTAGAAGGAAACACCATATATTTT.

J is TRBJ1-2 and V is TRBV6-1, with a tentative D call TRBD1 (6 bases). The V gene's germline CDR1 is MNHNS and CDR2 SASEGT. The CDR3 is 17 amino acids. Between the trimmed V and J ends, which lost 0 bases and 5 bases, there was a span of 19 bases. CDR3 residues: CASSEAAGVGSGYGYTF. CDR3 DNA: TGTGCCAGCAGTGAAGCGGCAGGGGTAGGAAGCGGGTATGGCTACACCTTC.